The TCR beta chain described here comes from a study of T cell responses to AZD1222 COVID-19 vaccine. Study-level findings and limits: Only a handful of AZD1222 recipients, six or seven in all, had baseline seropositivity. Researchers report vaccine-associated CD4 TCRs spanning spike, with dominance at 160-218 and 743-854. Breadth and depth of Spike-specific TCRs rose after two AZD1222 doses.

The germline gives CDR1 MDHEN, CDR2 SYDVKM. The germline V and J ends were trimmed by 9 bases and 7 bases, with 10 bases remaining between them. The CDR3 covers 12 residues. Profiling relied on immunoSEQ multiplex PCR, and the TCRdb table lists in-frame clones only, not all of them. The sample records about 57,000 clones, around 85% being singletons. Details on this clone: Its antigen is not known.

The sample consisted of peripheral blood, taken on day 0 of AZD1222 vaccination. The TCR sequence derives from an adult in good health. V and J are TRBV28 and TRBJ1-6, with D possibly being TRBD1 (5 bases). As DNA, the CDR3 is TGTGCCAGTGGGCGGGGGAATTCACCCCTCCACTTT. This encodes CASGRGNSPLHF.